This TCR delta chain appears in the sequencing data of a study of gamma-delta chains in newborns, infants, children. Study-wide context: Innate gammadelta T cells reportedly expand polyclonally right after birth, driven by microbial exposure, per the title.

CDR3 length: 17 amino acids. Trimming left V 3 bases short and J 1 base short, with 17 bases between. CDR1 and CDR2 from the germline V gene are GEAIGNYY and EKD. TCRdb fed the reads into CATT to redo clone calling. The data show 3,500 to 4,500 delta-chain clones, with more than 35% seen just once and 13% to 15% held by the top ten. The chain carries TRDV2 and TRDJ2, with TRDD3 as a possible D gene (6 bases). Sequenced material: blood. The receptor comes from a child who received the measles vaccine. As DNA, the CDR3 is TGTGCCTGTGACGTCTACGCTTCGGGGGATTTGACAGCACAACTCTTCTTT. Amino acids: CACDVYASGDLTAQLFF.